A single sample is the source of the 15 T cell receptor beta chains below, sequenced in a study of T-cell memory formation after mild COVID-19. TCRdb reanalysed the 5' RACE reads using MiXCR and keeps one entry per CDR3 protein. Counted here are roughly 310,000 distinct CDR3 sequences, 15% to 20% occurring once; the ten biggest clones make up 22%. Sequencing was performed on PBMCs or a T cell subset sorted from them (not recorded which). The receptor set was obtained from a man between 18 and 35 years old who had mild COVID-19 (a few samples of this study predate the infection). Cell type and time point are not known.

The genes are TRBV9 and TRBJ1-2; the match to TRBD1 covers 10 bases. Trimming cost V 4 bases and J 4 bases; bases outside gene matches: 16. The germline V gene has CDR1 SGDLS and CDR2 YYNGEE. There are 18 residues in the CDR3. CDR3 sequence reads: CASSRDWDRGRHLYGYTF. The CDR3 nucleotides are TGTGCCAGCAGCCGCGACTGGGACAGGGGACGCCATCTCTATGGCTACACCTTC.

The chain carries TRBV12-3 or TRBV12-4 and TRBJ1-3, with D possibly matching TRBD1 (6 bases). V was cut by 6 bases and J by 0 bases, with 9 bases left in between. The CDR3 has 14 residues. The CDR3 loop reads CASRDRNSGNTIYF. CDR3 coding DNA: TGTGCCAGCAGGGACAGAAACTCTGGAAACACCATATATTTT.

The sample holds many counts of this clonotype. The genes are TRBV7-2 and TRBJ2-5, with D unclear. CDR1 and CDR2 (germline): SGHTA, FQGNSA. Trimming left V 11 bases short and J 3 bases short, with 10 bases between. The CDR3 is 11 residues long. The CDR3 DNA follows: TGTGCCTCCTCTGCGGAAGAGACCCAGTACTTC. Its protein is CASSAEETQYF.

This clonotype was detected a few times. V is TRBV19 and J is TRBJ2-5, with 9 nucleotides matching TRBD1. The germline CDR1 and CDR2 sequences are LNHDA and SQIVND (reference sequence). Losses at the gene ends were 9 bases for V and 5 bases for J; bases not matched to a gene: 10. The CDR3 has 14 amino acids. The CDR3 loop reads CASTGTGIGETQYF. The CDR3 DNA reads as TGTGCCAGCACCGGGACAGGGATAGGGGAGACCCAGTACTTC.

The CDR3 sequence is CASSTQYNQPQHF. The CDR3 DNA sequence: TGTGCCAGCAGCACACAGTATAATCAGCCCCAGCATTTT. The chain carries TRBV7-6 and TRBJ1-5; no definite D call. CDR3 size: 13 residues. Per germline, CDR1 SGHVS and CDR2 FNYEAQ. Trimming left V 5 bases short and J 4 bases short, with 9 bases between.

The genes are TRBV11-2 and TRBJ1-6; TRBD1 is a possible D gene (5 bases). Germline CDR1 reads SGHAT; CDR2 reads FQNNGV. This CDR3 has 15 residues. V gave up 7 bases and J gave up 9 bases, with 19 bases separating them. DNA of the CDR3: TGTGCCAGCAACATGGACGGGGGAAAGTTTTCACCCCTCCACTTT. This translates into CASNMDGGKFSPLHF.

In this sample, this clonotype turned up many times. This rearrangement joins TRBV11-2 to TRBJ2-2, with D possibly matching TRBD1 (5 bases). Trimming cost V 8 bases and J 1 base, with 8 bases left between them. The CDR3 length is 13 residues. Per the germline V gene, CDR1 is SGHAT and CDR2 is FQNNGV. CDR3 nucleotides: TGTGCCAGCGGAAGGGGGAACACCGGGGAGCTGTTTTTT. It is translated as CASGRGNTGELFF.

The chain combines TRBV12-3 or TRBV12-4 with TRBJ2-1, with a weak D call TRBD1 (6 bases). This CDR3 comprises 15 residues. The V end lost 5 bases, the J end lost 8 bases, and 19 bases lay between the germline ends. The CDR3 nucleotides are TGTGCCAGCAGTGTGATACCGGGACACTCCTATGAGCAGTTCTTC. Residues: CASSVIPGHSYEQFF.

The CDR3 DNA sequence: TGTGCCACCAGTGATTGGGCAGGGTCGAACACCGGGGAGCTGTTTTTT. Translation: CATSDWAGSNTGELFF. The chain recombines TRBV24-1 with TRBJ2-2; the D gene is possibly TRBD1 (5 bases). The CDR3 extends over 16 amino acids. Trimming removed 2 bases at V and 0 bases at J, with 9 bases between. Germline CDR1 reads KGHDR; CDR2 reads SFDVKD.

The chain links TRBV5-1 to TRBJ1-2; D uncertain. The CDR3 is made up of 14 amino acids. The germline gives CDR1 SGHRS, CDR2 YFSETQ. The V end was cut by 3 bases, the J end by 4 bases, with 13 bases between. This CDR3 reads CASSSATSFYGYTF. DNA of the CDR3: TGCGCCAGCAGCTCCGCAACCTCCTTCTATGGCTACACCTTC.

V usage is TRBV19 and J usage is TRBJ1-6; TRBD1 might be the D (5 bases). The ends were cut back, 9 bases at V and 6 bases at J, with 18 bases in the middle. The CDR3 is 15 residues long. Germline V lookup: CDR1 LNHDA, CDR2 SQIVND (reference sequence). The CDR3 spells CASLPTGGGNSPLHF. CDR3 DNA sequence: TGTGCCAGCCTTCCCACTGGGGGGGGTAATTCACCCCTCCACTTT.

This sequence joins TRBV5-1 and TRBJ1-3; D not certain. This CDR3 contains 15 residues. The ends were cut back, 0 bases at V and 2 bases at J, with 9 bases in the middle. Germline values: CDR1 SGHRS, CDR2 YFSETQ. DNA for the CDR3: TGCGCCAGCAGCTTGGGTACCTCGCCTGGAAACACCATATATTTT. Translated, it gives CASSLGTSPGNTIYF.

The V call is TRBV5-4, the J call TRBJ2-6; D possibly corresponds to TRBD2 (5 bases). The CDR3 runs 14 residues. Trimming cost V 3 bases and J 4 bases, with 8 bases left between them. CDR1 is SGHNT, CDR2 YYREEE, per germline (reference sequence). CDR3 sequence reads: CASSYPGGANVLTF. Here the CDR3 DNA reads TGTGCCAGCAGCTACCCGGGGGGGGCCAACGTCCTGACTTTC.

The table lists this clonotype with many counts. The chain links TRBV7-6 to TRBJ2-7, with TRBD1 matching over 7 bases. CDR1 and CDR2 from the germline V gene are SGHVS and FNYEAQ. V was pared by 4 bases and J by 5 bases, with 20 bases of the junction left unmatched. The CDR3 consists of 18 residues. In DNA, the CDR3 is TGTGCCAGCAGCTCTGGGGCAGGGGGAAGAAAAAAAGTCGACGAGCAGTACTTC. Residues: CASSSGAGGRKKVDEQYF.

This clonotype came up many times. In nucleotides, the CDR3 is TGTGCCAGCAGGGGACTAGCGGGGATGATGACCCAGTACTTC. Translating it yields CASRGLAGMMTQYF. The gene calls are TRBV6-2 or TRBV6-3 and TRBJ2-5; 13 bases align to TRBD2. Germline values: CDR1 MNHEY, CDR2 SVGEGT. V dropped 6 bases and J dropped 7; count of bases not matched to a gene: 5. The CDR3 length is 14 residues.